This T cell receptor beta chain was identified in a study of T cells in women clearing cervical HPV infection (dated by TCRdb to 2016 to 2019). Some background on the complete study: Cases were 25 women with histologically confirmed HPV16-related CIN3 or worse, including a couple of invasive cancers. The controls were some 23 women whose single incident HPV16 infection cleared within 12 months with no development of precancer or cancer. Blood from cases was collected at the visit where the lesion was first found, while blood from controls was collected once the infection could no longer be detected. Among cases, blood sampling came a median of roughly 150 days after lesion detection, with an interquartile range of about 85 to 200 days. Because only a few women had HLA typing data, the possibility that HLA type acted as a confounder could not be ruled out. This exploratory proof-of-principle case-control study, nested within the Guanacaste HPV Natural History Study in Costa Rica, compared TCR repertoires among women with different cervical HPV16 outcomes. Cases were matched to controls by age within five years and by the year the sample was collected. Median age was roughly 35 years in cases versus roughly 40 in controls, and baseline characteristics did not differ significantly. The parent cohort enrolled roughly 10,000 women aged 18 or older in Guanacaste, Costa Rica, during about 1992 to 1994 and followed them for approximately seven years. Quality controls consisted of five blinded duplicates per group, for a total of roughly 60 samples made up of 50 participants and some 10 replicates.

Here V drops 6 bases and J drops 6 bases, and the junction holds 5 bases not matched to any gene. The germline V gene yields ENHRY for CDR1 and SYGVKD for CDR2. Measured from the cysteine to the phenylalanine, the CDR3 is 15 residues long. The 36 bases shown cover part of the CDR3, and their frame starts at base 1. Results the study describes overall, beyond this receptor: Across sequencing depths, CIN3+ cases showed significantly higher TCR repertoire richness than controls, but evenness did not differ between the groups. Cases had lower TRBV6-7 relative abundance than controls (0.11% versus 0.16%; Bonferroni P = 0.0008). The cross-sectional design could not show whether the associations came before the infection or were a result of it, and neither effector/memory subsets nor HPV-specific T cells were isolated. T-cell numbers per sample were unknown, so richness differences could reflect varying T-cell content rather than repertoire biology. By combining richness with V gene abundances, random forest classifiers separated cases from controls with an estimated AUC of about 0.83.

Every participant had a single incident cervical HPV16 infection, and prevalent HPV16 infections were excluded. Cervical HPV DNA was detected by MY09/MY11 PCR and genotyped by dot-blot hybridization. About 14 mL of heparinized blood was centrifuged, after which the buffy coat was aliquoted, frozen at -30 degrees C, and then stored at -80 degrees C. Genomic DNA was extracted from buffy coat specimens using QIAGEN kits. The immunoSEQ assay used multiplex PCR to amplify TCR beta CDR3 regions from an average of roughly 1.2 ug of genomic DNA per sample. The assay corrected primer bias using a complete synthetic TCR repertoire to establish an amplification baseline. The amplicons were sequenced on the Illumina platform. The published analysis was carried out like this. Sequence errors were corrected by clustering with frequency ratios and a modified nearest-neighbor algorithm, and the sequences were then analyzed in the immunoSEQ Analyzer using IMGT gene definitions. At each rarefaction depth, TCR richness and evenness were averaged across 20 rarefaction repeats, and samples with fewer sequences than that depth were excluded. Wilcoxon rank sum tests with FDR correction were used to compare relative abundances of V, D and J genes between the groups. In the blinded duplicates, the intraclass correlation was around 96% for TCR richness and averaged approximately 82% across 66 gene segments. The clones in this table, taken by TCRdb from immuneACCESS, are in-frame only. Not every clone is retained; where verified, under half of the shortfall comes from an unresolved V gene, and the cause of the rest is unknown. V and J calls and clone size are those listed in that table; D and trimming were worked out from the DNA. The table of this sample itemizes fewer than 40,000 clones. The ten top clones hold approximately 1.5% of the sample.

Of note for this clone: It lacks a known antigen. The sequenced fragment ends 3 residues before the CDR3 boundary, so the rest is inferred from the germline J gene.

The chain is assembled from TRBV10-3 and TRBJ2-1; 13 central bases correspond to TRBD2. This clonotype was sampled from a woman aged 18-70 years with a cervical HPV16 infection that either progressed to CIN3+ or cleared (not recorded which). Material for sequencing was blood buffy coat. The DNA read from the CDR3 is TGTGCCATCAGCATTGGACTAGCGGGAGTCAATGAG. Translated, this is CAISIGLAGVNE. The complete CDR3 sequence is CAISIGLAGVNEQFF.